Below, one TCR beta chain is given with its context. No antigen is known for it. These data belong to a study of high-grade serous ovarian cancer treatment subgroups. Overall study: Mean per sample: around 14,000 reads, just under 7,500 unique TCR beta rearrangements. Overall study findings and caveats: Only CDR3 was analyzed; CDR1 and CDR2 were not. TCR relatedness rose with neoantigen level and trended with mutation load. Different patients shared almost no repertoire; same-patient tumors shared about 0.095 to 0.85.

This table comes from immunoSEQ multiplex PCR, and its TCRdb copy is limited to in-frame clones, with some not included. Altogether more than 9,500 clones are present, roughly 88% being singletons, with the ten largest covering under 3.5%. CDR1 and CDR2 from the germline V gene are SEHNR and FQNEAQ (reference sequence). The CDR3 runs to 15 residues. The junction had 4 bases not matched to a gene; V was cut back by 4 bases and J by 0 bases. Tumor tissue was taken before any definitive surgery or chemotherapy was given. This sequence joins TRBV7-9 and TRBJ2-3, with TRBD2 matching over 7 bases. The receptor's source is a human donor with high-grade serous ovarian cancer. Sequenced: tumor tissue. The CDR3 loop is CASSSRAGSTDTQYF. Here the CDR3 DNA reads TGTGCCAGCAGCTCGAGAGCGGGAAGCACAGATACGCAGTATTTT.